This TCR beta chain was sequenced in a study of T-cell reconstitution after alpha-beta-depleted transplantation in children. Using unique molecular identifiers, the investigators prepared the TCRbeta library. TCRdb re-derived calls from the PCR reads in MiXCR, one entry per CDR3 protein. Of roughly 300,000 distinct CDR3 sequences listed, approximately 9.6% are singletons. The germline V and J ends were trimmed by 6 bases and 3 bases, with 9 bases remaining between them. Germline V gene data show CDR1 as LGHDT and CDR2 as YNNKEL (reference sequence). The CDR3 covers 12 residues. This chain connects TRBV3-1 to TRBJ2-7; D not resolved. The TCR sequence derives from a human donor who donated a stem cell graft to a child with SCID. The sequences come from PBMCs from the stem cell graft donor, collected from the stem cell graft. This chain's CDR3 is CASSQSLYEQYF. In DNA form, the CDR3 reads TGTGCCAGCAGTCAGTCCCTCTACGAGCAGTACTTC.